The 8 T cell receptor beta chains in this list originate from one sample, sequenced in a study of blood T cell repertoires in COVID-19. Clones were read by immunoSEQ multiplex PCR, and TCRdb kept only the in-frame ones, dropping some. The sample has a few hundred thousand clones, 65% to 90% seen once. Sequenced sample: peripheral blood. The receptors originated from a man aged 45-65 years with active or convalescent COVID-19.

V usage is TRBV6-6 and J usage is TRBJ2-7, with D unclear. CDR3 length: 13 amino acids. Between the trimmed V and J ends, which lost 4 bases and 9 bases, there was a span of 16 bases. Germline CDR1 reads MNHNY; CDR2 reads SVGAGI (reference sequence). The CDR3 sequence: CASSSSLELGQYF. CDR3 in DNA: TGTGCCAGCAGTTCTAGTTTAGAGTTAGGGCAGTACTTC.

This chain links TRBV28 with TRBJ2-4, with 11 bases aligning to TRBD1. CDR1 and CDR2 (germline): MDHEN, SYDVKM. After removal of 3 bases from V and 7 bases from J, the junction contained 8 bases not matched to a gene. The CDR3 is made up of 16 amino acids. The DNA of the CDR3 is TGTGCCAGCAGTTTTTTCGGGACAGGGGGAGGGAACATTCAGTACTTC. Encoded protein: CASSFFGTGGGNIQYF.

The chain has TRBV7-3 and TRBJ2-2; 7 nucleotides agree with TRBD1. The CDR3 covers 15 residues. J was trimmed by 4 bases and V by 5 bases; bases with no gene match: 7. The germline V gene has CDR1 SGHTA and CDR2 FQGTGA. The CDR3 DNA sequence: TGTGCCAGCAGCCCCCTGACAGGGTCCACCGGGGAGCTGTTTTTT. Its protein is CASSPLTGSTGELFF.

The chain carries TRBV7-2 and TRBJ2-2, with D tentatively TRBD1 (5 bases). V lost 4 bases and J 0 bases, leaving 12 bases between the germline ends. Per germline, CDR1 SGHTA and CDR2 FQGNSA. The CDR3 extends over 16 amino acids. CDR3 loop: CASSSLQVPNTGELFF. Here the CDR3 DNA reads TGTGCCAGCAGCTCTCTACAGGTTCCGAACACCGGGGAGCTGTTTTTT.

The CDR3 nucleotides are TGTGCCAGCAGCCAAAGGTGGGGGACATACCAAGAGACCCAGTACTTC. Protein sequence: CASSQRWGTYQETQYF. The chain employs TRBV3-1 (or the pseudogene TRBV3-2) and TRBJ2-5; D is perhaps TRBD1 (6 bases). The CDR3 covers 16 residues. Germline loops: CDR1 LGHDT, CDR2 YNNKEL (reference sequence). V was pared by 2 bases and J by 0 bases, with 13 bases between.

The chain links TRBV7-3 to TRBJ1-6, with 7 bases lining up with TRBD1. This CDR3 is built from 14 residues. CDR1 SGHTA and CDR2 FQGTGA come from the germline V gene. V dropped 2 bases and J dropped 7; count of bases not matched to a gene: 2. As DNA, the CDR3 is TGTGCCAGCAGCTTAGGGACAGTGAATTCACCCCTCCACTTT. Amino acids: CASSLGTVNSPLHF.

This rearrangement joins TRBV30 to TRBJ1-6, with 12 positions matching TRBD1. CDR1 and CDR2 (germline): GTSNPN, SVGIG (reference sequence). V trimming: 3 bases; J trimming: 10 bases; junction bases outside the gene matches: 10. This CDR3 is 16 amino acids long. The chain's CDR3 is CAWSGPGQGAWSPLHF. The CDR3 bases are TGTGCCTGGAGCGGTCCGGGACAGGGGGCATGGTCACCCCTCCACTTT.

The chain links TRBV27 to TRBJ2-7; 7 positions match TRBD2. There are 15 residues in the CDR3. The V gene's germline CDR1 is MNHEY and CDR2 SMNVEV (reference sequence). After removal of 5 bases from V and 3 bases from J, the junction contained 10 bases not matched to a gene. Here the CDR3 DNA reads TGTGCCAGCAGTCCAATGGGCGGGAGTGGCTACGAGCAGTACTTC. Translating gives CASSPMGGSGYEQYF.